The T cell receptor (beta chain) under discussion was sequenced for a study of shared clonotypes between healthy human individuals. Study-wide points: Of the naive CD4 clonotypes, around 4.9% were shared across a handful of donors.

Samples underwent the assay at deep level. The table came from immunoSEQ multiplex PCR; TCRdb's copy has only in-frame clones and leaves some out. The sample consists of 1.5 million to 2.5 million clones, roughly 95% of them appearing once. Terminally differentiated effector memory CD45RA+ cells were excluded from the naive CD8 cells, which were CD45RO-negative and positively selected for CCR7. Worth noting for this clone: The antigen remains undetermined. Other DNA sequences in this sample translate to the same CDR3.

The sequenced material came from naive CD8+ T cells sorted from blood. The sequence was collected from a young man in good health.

This CDR3 is CASSTGTGYEQYF. Here the CDR3 DNA reads TGTGCCAGCAGTACAGGGACAGGCTACGAGCAGTACTTC. This chain uses TRBV6-5 with TRBJ2-7; 8 nucleotides line up with TRBD1. Germline V gene data show CDR1 as MNHEY and CDR2 as SVGAGI. This CDR3 contains 13 residues. With V trimmed by 5 bases and J by 3 bases, 3 bases remained unmatched.